The clone carrying this T cell receptor beta chain was recorded at least ten times. This CDR3 has 16 amino acids. The germline V gene encodes CDR1 LGHNA and CDR2 YSLEER. V was cut by 3 bases and J by 1 base, with 12 bases left in between. This sample is part of a study of spatial heterogeneity in lung cancer. The time point denotes: sample taken at primary tumor resection. From the 5' RACE reads, TCRdb called clonotypes with MiXCR, one entry per CDR3 protein. This sample carries roughly 13,000 distinct CDR3 sequences, approximately 4% of them seen once, and the ten largest clones take 40% to 45%. The rearrangement joins TRBV4-3 to TRBJ2-2; no definite D call. The starting material was PBMCs, obtained at surgery. The sequence was collected from a male donor with early-stage non-small cell lung cancer. The CDR3 DNA reads as TGCGCCAGCAGCCAGGGATCCTGGGTGAACACCGGGGAGCTGTTTTTT. Translating it yields CASSQGSWVNTGELFF.